This T cell receptor (beta chain) appears in the sequencing data of a study of cytomegalovirus exposure and HLA in healthy donors (dated by TCRdb to 2015 to 2018). Notes on the research overall: According to an earlier analysis of 587 of the donors, about 170 million T cells yielded over 90 million unique TCR beta sequences and approximately 280 Gb of sequence data. Roughly 290 gigabases of sequencing data and around 88 million unique TCR sequences made up an early release that covered nearly 650 HLA-typed donors. Among the approximately 400 genotyped donors, around 81% belonged to the genetic ancestry cluster associated with self-reported Caucasian donors. The study was designed to test whether signatures of past pathogen exposure could be identified by cataloging public T cell receptors. The study used immunosequencing to profile the T cell repertoires of more than 650 subjects and linked those repertoires to cytomegalovirus serostatus. Along with the approximately 700-subject first cohort, a separate validation cohort of some 130 different subjects was used. To predict cytomegalovirus infection status, the study combined high-throughput TCR immunosequencing, statistical association of individual TCRs with disease status, and machine learning. In a later analysis, previously published TCR beta repertoires from several hundred donors were re-analyzed and high-resolution HLA genotyping was added so that TCR occurrence patterns could be studied. Rather than using new phenotypic data, the later analysis identified candidate immune exposures from TCR beta sequences and from how often those sequences occurred across donors. An earlier analysis of nearly 600 of the donors applied high-throughput TCR beta sequencing to assess whether each TCR beta V gene segment acted as functional or pseudogenic. Alongside the repertoire data, information on donor age, sex, ethnicity and CMV serostatus was compiled. In a later genetic analysis, genome-wide SNP genotypes for about 65% of the roughly 700 donors were used, and that subset was treated as a discovery cohort. All discovery cohort repertoires had been generated on a single sequencing platform. Class I and class II HLA loci were covered by the typing at four-digit resolution. The number of typed donors differed by locus: roughly 620-640 for A, B, C, DRB1 and DQB1; approximately 530 for DQA1; approximately 600 for DPA1; and some 430 for DPB1. About five DR-DQ haplotypes were treated as single units for association and clustering because of strong linkage in the cohort. On average, 235,054 unique TCR beta nucleotide sequences were sequenced per donor among some 430 genotyped donors of the cohort, with around 19% of those sequences being non-productive.

The library was produced with the immunoSEQ multiplex PCR assay. A mixture of 60 forward primers for TCR Vbeta segments and 13 reverse primers for TCR Jbeta segments was used in the multiplex PCR. The CDR3 region of rearranged TCR beta genes was amplified from genomic DNA by a multiplex PCR assay. The amplified TCR beta libraries were sequenced on the Illumina HiSeq System as 87-base-pair reads. In the paper's pipeline: A later analysis counted tens of millions of unique TCR beta chains across the 640 or so repertoires, and 9 million to 14 million of these chains were shared by at least two donors. To remove PCR and sequencing errors, raw reads were error-corrected and collapsed into unique sequences using a nearest-neighbor algorithm that merged closely related sequences. To assign V, D and J gene segments, CDR3 sequences were aligned to IMGT reference sequences. For a sequence to be retained, a match of at least six nucleotides to both a V gene segment and a J gene segment was required. Rearrangements were called productive when the CDR3 lacked stop codons and stayed in frame with V and J; all others were non-productive. CDR3 was defined according to IMGT convention as the region running from the second conserved V-encoded cysteine to the conserved J-encoded phenylalanine. Sequences without an unambiguous match to a single V gene segment were excluded from the earlier analysis of a few hundred of the donors. In an earlier analysis of some 590 of the donors, V segments were called functional above 56.7% productive rearrangements and were called segregating when the between-donor standard deviation exceeded 5%. A statistical classification framework was built for diagnosing cytomegalovirus status from the catalog of TCR beta chain sequences. In a later analysis, V and J genes were assigned by comparing TCR nucleotide sequences against IMGT/GENE-DB human TR gene sequences. Using the TCRdist pipeline, a later analysis assigned CDR3 sequences along with most-parsimonious VDJ recombination scenarios. In a later analysis, each TCR beta chain was defined by its CDR3 amino acid sequence together with its V-gene family, and reads without a unique V-gene family were excluded. To address suspected cross-contamination and a sequencing artifact, a later analysis removed a few hundred highly shared, low-generation-probability nucleotide sequences. In a later analysis, a clonal expansion index was calculated for each public chain from normalized within-repertoire ranks of inferred template counts. In a later analysis, generation probabilities were computed using a VDJ recombination model fitted to out-of-frame rearrangements, and the results were checked against IGoR. In a later analysis, hypergeometric tests were used to score TCR-TCR, TCR-HLA and TCR-CMV co-occurrence, with a repertoire-size bias correction applied to TCR pairs. In a later analysis, false discovery rates were estimated by permuting HLA or CMV assignments 20 times. A later analysis grouped co-occurring TCRs with DBSCAN, adding TCRdist sequence similarity when clustering within HLA-allele-positive subsets. For co-occurrence clustering, repertoires with fewer than 30,000 or more than 120,000 public chains were excluded, along with a handful of repertoires with anomalous nucleotide sharing. In its TCRdb copy, this immuneACCESS table keeps in-frame sequences only and misses some clones. Where compared with another copy, unresolved V genes explain less than half of these, and the others have no known cause. The V and J calls and the clone size are those of that table, but D and trimming were determined from the DNA. In all, the sample holds 180,000 or so clones, and 80% to 90% of those were seen once. 9.3% of the sample goes to the ten largest clones.

Note on this clone: The antigen it binds to is not known. No base qualities exist here, and no much larger clone lies one base off it.

On the study overall, not on this receptor specifically: When HLA alleles, especially DR and DQ, strongly co-occurred, attributing TCR associations to individual alleles was difficult. Across donors, most TCR sequences were observed very rarely, whereas some public TCRs were present in many individuals. A later analysis found that most CMV-associated TCR beta chains appeared HLA-restricted, with HLA associations seemingly driven largely by CMV exposure. Compared with equally common non-associated chains, HLA-associated TCR beta chains in a later analysis were more clonally expanded and had lower generation probabilities. Because some donors lacked HLA typing at each locus, the association tests relied only on the typed subset. A later analysis associated 16,951 TCR beta sequences with specific HLA alleles at a false discovery rate of 0.05. A later analysis found that TCR association rates varied across HLA loci, with DRB1 alleles showing the most associated TCRs and HLA-C alleles the fewest. About 17 rarely observed V segments, including chromosome 9 orphons, were excluded from the earlier analysis of approximately 600 of the donors because counts were too low. The study listed 150 to 200 TCR beta chains as associated with cytomegalovirus. Broadly in line with IMGT annotations, most TCR beta V segments showed up in productive rearrangements about 90% or about 30% of the time in an earlier analysis of around 600 of the donors. A further reported finding was that TCR beta sequences accurately predicted the HLA-A and HLA-B alleles for most subjects in the first cohort. A later genetic analysis reported fewer N-insertions in productive TCRs among donors in an Asian-associated ancestry cluster than the roughly 700-donor mean. The cohort was sequenced for TCR beta chains only, and without alpha or paired-chain data the features that could be detected were limited. Correlated functional status among segregating V segments might be attributable to linkage disequilibrium, but an unknown experimental factor could not be ruled out. A later genetic analysis associated a missense DCLRE1C variant with V-gene and J-gene trimming of TCR beta chains, and an independent cohort replicated the association. CMV serostatus was the only immune exposure information available for the cohort. The classifier was reported to diagnose cytomegalovirus status with high specificity and sensitivity in both the original cohort and the validation cohort. The authors suggested that the approach could potentially be extended to other disease states and immunological phenotypes. Presence/absence analyses assumed roughly uniform sequencing depth across donors, an assumption that may not hold. A later analysis reported that several top co-occurrence clusters appeared linked to parvovirus B19, influenza, CMV and Epstein-Barr virus. In vitro tests confirmed that a few of the cytomegalovirus-associated TCR beta chains recognize cytomegalovirus antigens. The 87-base-pair reads could not distinguish some IMGT-functional V segments, including TRBV6-2 and TRBV6-3, so those segments were excluded. A cluster of highly shared sequence variants was judged likely to represent a technical artifact of the sequencing pipeline.

CDR1 and CDR2 were assigned from the germline V gene (reference sequence) as MNHNY and SVGAGI. A distance of 21 bases separates the germline ends of V and J, which lose 8 bases and 7 bases respectively. The cysteine opens and the phenylalanine closes a CDR3 of 14 amino acids. Only the CDR3 part of the read is kept: 42 bases, read in frame from the first base. The cohort was made up of approximately 670 healthy bone marrow donors. All cohort members were sampled while nominally healthy, although unrecorded immune exposures were likely present. The donor tested CMV seropositive, placing the donor among the 250 to 300 seropositive members of the cohort. A peripheral blood sample was collected from each donor, and TCR beta sequencing was performed on peripheral blood mononuclear cells. The Qiagen DNeasy Blood Extraction Kit was used to extract genomic DNA from the blood cell samples.

The clonotype was recovered from a man between 18 and 35 years old in good health and CMV-seropositive. This sequence uses TRBV6-6 and TRBJ2-7; the D gene is possibly TRBD2, with 6 bases matching. The sample was PBMCs. DNA sequence: TGTGCCAGCGACTCCGACGGCGGGGTTCTGGAGCAGTACTTC. This gives the protein CASDSDGGVLEQYF.